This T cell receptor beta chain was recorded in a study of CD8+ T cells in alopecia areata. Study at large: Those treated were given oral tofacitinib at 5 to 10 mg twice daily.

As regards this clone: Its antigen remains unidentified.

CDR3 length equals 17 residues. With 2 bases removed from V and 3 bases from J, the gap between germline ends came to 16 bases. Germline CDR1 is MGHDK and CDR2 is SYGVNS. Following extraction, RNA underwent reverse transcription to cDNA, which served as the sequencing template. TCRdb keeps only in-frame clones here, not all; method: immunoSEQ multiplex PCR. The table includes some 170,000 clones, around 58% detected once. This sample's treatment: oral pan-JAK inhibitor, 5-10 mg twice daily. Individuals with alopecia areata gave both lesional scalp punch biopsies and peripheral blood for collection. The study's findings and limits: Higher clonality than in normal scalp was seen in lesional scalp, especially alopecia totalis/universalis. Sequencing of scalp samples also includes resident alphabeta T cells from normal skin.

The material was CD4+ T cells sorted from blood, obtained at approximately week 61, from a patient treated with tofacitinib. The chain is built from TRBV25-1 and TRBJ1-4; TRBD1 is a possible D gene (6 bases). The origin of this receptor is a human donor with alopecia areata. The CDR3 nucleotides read TGTGCCAGCAGTGAAGTGCGGGGGGGGCAACCTAATGAAAAACTGTTTTTT. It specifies CASSEVRGGQPNEKLFF.